This T cell receptor beta chain was recorded in a study of PD-1 blockade in classical Hodgkin lymphoma. Points from the study as a whole: No one has yet defined what causes the repertoire differences, which may be disease activity or prior therapy.

Every single patient, without exception, relapsed after autologous stem cell transplantation, and brentuximab vedotin exposure varied. With 4 bases clipped from V and 7 bases from J, the junction kept 7 bases outside the gene matches. The CDR3 totals 14 residues. Germline CDR1 is SGHVS and CDR2 is FQNEAQ. Using immunoSEQ multiplex PCR, the repertoire was profiled, and TCRdb retains in-frame clones only, with some absent. Of around 70,000 clones in the sample, over 70% were seen once. Comments on this clone: What it binds is not known.

This clonotype was sampled from a human donor with classical Hodgkin lymphoma. This specimen was peripheral blood mononuclear cells (PBMCs), taken before the second cycle of nivolumab. The chain employs TRBV7-8 and TRBJ2-5; 9 bases are a match to TRBD1. Here the CDR3 reads CASSSRTGEGTQYF. In DNA form, the CDR3 reads TGTGCCAGCAGCTCGAGGACAGGGGAGGGGACCCAGTACTTC. The entire variable domain, with the rest obtained from reference TRBV7-8 and TRBJ2-5, is as follows: GAGVSQSPRYKVAKRGQDVALRCDPISGHVSLFWYQQALGQGPEFLTYFQNEAQLDKSGLPSDRFFAERPEGSVSTLKIQRTQQEDSAVYLCASSSRTGEGTQYFGPGTRLLVL.